These 3 T cell receptor beta chains were sequenced from one sample in a study of blood T cell repertoires in COVID-19. Method: immunoSEQ multiplex PCR; TCRdb's copy keeps in-frame clones and lacks some. The top ten hold approximately 4.3% of the sample, which has 100,000 to 130,000 clones, more than 70% seen once. The sample taken for sequencing was peripheral blood. These TCRs come from a man between 65 and 80 years old with acute or convalescent COVID-19.

The chain couples TRBV5-1 to TRBJ2-5; D is unclear. The CDR3 is 14 residues long. Germline values: CDR1 SGHRS, CDR2 YFSETQ. Trimming shortened V by 4 bases and J by 1 base, and 11 bases separated the two germline ends. The CDR3, as DNA: TGCGCCAGCAGCATGCAACAGACCCAAGAGACCCAGTACTTC. Translated, it gives CASSMQQTQETQYF.

On this clone: At one boundary the junction diverges from the germline segment, which might be a read error. J is TRBJ2-1 and V is TRBV10-3; 12 nucleotides line up with TRBD2. Germline V CDR1 and CDR2: ENHRY, SYGVKD. The CDR3 runs 15 residues. The chain's CDR3 is CAIRTSGGSSNEQFF. In DNA, the CDR3 is TGTGCCATCAGGACTAGCGGGGGTTCCTCCAATGAGCAGTTCTTC.

This chain uses TRBV28 with TRBJ1-2, with a tentative D call TRBD1 (5 bases). With 3 bases removed from V and 7 bases from J, the gap between germline ends came to 12 bases. This CDR3 is 13 amino acids long. Germline values: CDR1 MDHEN, CDR2 SYDVKM. CDR3 region: CASSLDKWSGYTF. CDR3 in DNA: TGTGCCAGCAGTTTGGACAAGTGGAGTGGCTACACCTTC.